This T cell receptor beta chain was profiled in a study of blood T cell repertoires in COVID-19. Across the whole study: COVID-19 samples from acute and convalescent phases originated in the United States, Italy and Spain.

A single count supports this clone. The germline V and J ends were trimmed by 5 bases and 7 bases, with 14 bases remaining between them. In germline, CDR1 is LNHDA, CDR2 SQIVND (reference sequence). This CDR3 has 14 residues. Per the authors' pipeline: Researchers report that nucleated cell counts were estimated from reference gene primer amplification. Some clones are missing from TCRdb's copy, which holds only in-frame ones; the method was immunoSEQ multiplex PCR. The DNA gave D and trimming, while V, J and clone size come from that table. The sample has about 200,000 clones, 85% seen once. Sequenced material: peripheral blood. The rearrangement uses TRBV19 and TRBJ1-4; D possibly corresponds to TRBD1 (6 bases). This sequence was found in a man aged 60 to 69 with COVID-19, enrolled during active disease. In nucleotides, the CDR3 is TGTGCCAGTAGTCTCAGGGGCAAGATTGAAAAACTGTTTTTT. Amino acids: CASSLRGKIEKLFF.